This T cell receptor (beta chain) appears in the sequencing data of a study of cytomegalovirus exposure and HLA in healthy donors. Overall study context: The 120 or so validation repertoires were produced on the same platform as the 550 to 700 repertoires of the first cohort. This was reported in a later analysis.

CDR1 is LNHNV, CDR2 YYDKDF, per germline (reference sequence). After removal of 5 bases from V and 6 bases from J, the junction contained 10 bases not matched to a gene. This CDR3 has 15 amino acids. It was the approximately 120-subject validation cohort, separate from the approximately 700-subject first cohort, to which the donors belonged. With regard to this clone: The antigen is unknown.

The assay was immunoSEQ multiplex PCR, and TCRdb's table has in-frame clones only and misses some. Of about 190,000 clones in the sample, 80% to 85% were seen once. Study findings and constraints: Accounts indicate the classifier identified cytomegalovirus status with strong specificity and sensitivity.

This sequence was found in a woman younger than 35 in good health and CMV-seropositive. This chain uses TRBV15 with TRBJ1-5, with TRBD1 identical over 7 bases. The specimen sequenced was PBMCs. CDR3 coding DNA: TGTGCCACCAGCCGGATCCCTAGGGACAGTCAGCCCCAGCATTTT. It codes for CATSRIPRDSQPQHF.